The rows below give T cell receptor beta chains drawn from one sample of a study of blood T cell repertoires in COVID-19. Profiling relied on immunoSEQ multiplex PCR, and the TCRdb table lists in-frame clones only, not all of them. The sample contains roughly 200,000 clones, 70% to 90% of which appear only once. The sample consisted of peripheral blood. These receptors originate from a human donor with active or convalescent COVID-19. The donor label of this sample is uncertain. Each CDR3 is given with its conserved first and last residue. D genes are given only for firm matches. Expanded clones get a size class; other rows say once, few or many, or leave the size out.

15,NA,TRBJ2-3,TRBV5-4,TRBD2,TGTGCCAGCAGCTTGGGTGGGACTATGACAGATACGCAGTATTTT,CASSLGGTMTDTQYF
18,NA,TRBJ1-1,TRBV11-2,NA,TGTGCCAGCAGCTTAGATCTGGCAGCGAGAATATCGGGCACTGAAGCTTTCTTT,CASSLDLAARISGTEAFF
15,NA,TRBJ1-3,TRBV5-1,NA,TGCGCCAGCAGCTTGGTCGGGGTACCTGGAAACACCATATATTTT,CASSLVGVPGNTIYF
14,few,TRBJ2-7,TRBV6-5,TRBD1,TGTGCCAGCAGTTACTCCAGGGGGCAGTACGAGCAGTACTTC,CASSYSRGQYEQYF
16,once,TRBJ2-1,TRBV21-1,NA,TGTGCCAGCAGCAAAGGGCCGAATCCCTCCTACAATGAGCAGTTCTTC,CASSKGPNPSYNEQFF
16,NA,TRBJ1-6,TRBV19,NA,TGTGCCAGTAGCCAGGGTGGGGTGGTTGGTAATTCACCCCTCCACTTT,CASSQGGVVGNSPLHF
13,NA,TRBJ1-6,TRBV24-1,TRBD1,TGTGCCACCAGTGCCAGGGGGAATTCACCCCTCCACTTT,CATSARGNSPLHF
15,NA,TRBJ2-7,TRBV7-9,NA,TGTGCCAGCAGCTTAGCGGGGGCGGGAGCAGGCGAGCAGTACTTC,CASSLAGAGAGEQYF
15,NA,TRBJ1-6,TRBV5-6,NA,TGTGCCAGCAGCTTGAGACAGCATCATAATTCACCCCTCCACTTT,CASSLRQHHNSPLHF
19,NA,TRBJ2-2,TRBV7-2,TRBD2,TGTGCCAGCAGCTTGAATCTGATGCGAGCGGGGCCGAACACCGGGGAGCTGTTTTTT,CASSLNLMRAGPNTGELFF
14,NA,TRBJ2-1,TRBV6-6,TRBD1,TGTGCCAGCAGTTCCCGGGACAGCCACAATGAGCAGTTCTTC,CASSSRDSHNEQFF
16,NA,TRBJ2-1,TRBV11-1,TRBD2,TGTGCCAGCAGCCCCCAGGGACTAGCGGGGAACAATGAGCAGTTCTTC,CASSPQGLAGNNEQFF
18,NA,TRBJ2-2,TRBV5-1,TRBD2,TGCGCCAGCAGCTTGGGGGGGACTAGCGGGTCCCGGACCGGGGAGCTGTTTTTT,CASSLGGTSGSRTGELFF
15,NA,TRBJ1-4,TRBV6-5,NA,TGTGCCAGCAGTTTAAGTCCAGGGTATAATGAAAAACTGTTTTTT,CASSLSPGYNEKLFF
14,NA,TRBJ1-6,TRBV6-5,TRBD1,TGTGCCAGCAGTTGGGACAGTTCCAATTCACCCCTCCACTTT,CASSWDSSNSPLHF
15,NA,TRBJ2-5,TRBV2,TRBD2,TGTGCCAGCAGTGTAGGGCTAGCGGGTCCAGAGACCCAGTACTTC,CASSVGLAGPETQYF
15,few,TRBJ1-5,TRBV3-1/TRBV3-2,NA,TGTGCCAGCAGCCCGGGGAGGGGCAGCAATCAGCCCCAGCATTTT,CASSPGRGSNQPQHF
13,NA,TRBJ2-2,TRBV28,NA,TGTGCCCACCGGGACTCAAACACCGGGGAGCTGTTTTTT,CAHRDSNTGELFF
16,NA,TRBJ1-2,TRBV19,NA,TGTGCCAGTAGTATCTCGGGGGTATTATCTGGCTATGGCTACACCTTC,CASSISGVLSGYGYTF
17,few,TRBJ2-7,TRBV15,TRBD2,TGTGCCACCAGCAGAACAACTACTAGCGGGAGTCTAGGTGAGCAGTACTTC,CATSRTTTSGSLGEQYF
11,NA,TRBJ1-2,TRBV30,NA,TGTGCCTGGAGTATATACTATGGCTACACCTTC,CAWSIYYGYTF
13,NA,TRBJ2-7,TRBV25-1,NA,TGTGCCAGCACTGGTTCCCAAACAGGCGAGCAGTACTTC,CASTGSQTGEQYF
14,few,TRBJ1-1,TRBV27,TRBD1,TGTGCCAGCAGCCTAGGGACAGCGAACACTGAAGCTTTCTTT,CASSLGTANTEAFF
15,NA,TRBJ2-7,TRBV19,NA,TGTGCCAGTAGTACGCTAGCGTCGGGTGGAGTGGAGCAGTACTTC,CASSTLASGGVEQYF
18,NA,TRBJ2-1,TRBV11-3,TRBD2,TGTGCCAGCAGCTTAGATCCGGGCGGGAGGGCCGCCTACAATGAGCAGTTCTTC,CASSLDPGGRAAYNEQFF
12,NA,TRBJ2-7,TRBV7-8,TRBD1,TGTGCCAGCAGCCCCGACAGGGAAGGGCAGTACTTC,CASSPDREGQYF
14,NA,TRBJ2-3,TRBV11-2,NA,TGTGCCAGCAGCCGGGTAACGCTCACAGATACGCAGTATTTT,CASSRVTLTDTQYF